The 9 T cell receptor beta chains reported below all come from one sample, sequenced in a study of blood T cell repertoires in COVID-19. Only in-frame clones appear in the TCRdb table, and some are missing; sequencing was by immunoSEQ multiplex PCR. The sample gives approximately 60,000 clones, around 76% of which show up once; approximately 20% is in the top ten. Sequenced sample: peripheral blood. The receptors shown here come from a man between 50 and 59 years old with active or convalescent COVID-19.

The genes are TRBV5-8 and TRBJ1-1; weak D call: TRBD1 (5 bases). Trimming left V 1 base short and J 8 bases short, with 18 bases between. CDR3 length equals 15 residues. Germline V gene data show CDR1 as SGHTS and CDR2 as YDEGEE. The CDR3 loop is CASSLHEDTPGEAFF. The CDR3 nucleotides are TGTGCCAGCAGCTTGCATGAGGACACTCCTGGGGAAGCTTTCTTT.

The genes are TRBV14 and TRBJ1-5, with 9 bases aligning to TRBD1. The CDR3 extends over 15 amino acids. V lost 3 bases and J lost 6; bases outside the gene matches: 6. Germline V lookup: CDR1 SGHDN, CDR2 FVKESK. The CDR3 nucleotides read TGTGCCAGCAGCCAGAAACAGGGGGCCGGTCAGCCCCAGCATTTT. Translation: CASSQKQGAGQPQHF.

This clone was seen only a few times. V gene TRBV5-1 combines with J gene TRBJ1-2, with D possibly being TRBD1 (6 bases). Germline assignment: CDR1 SGHRS and CDR2 YFSETQ. This CDR3 has 14 residues. Deletions cut 0 bases from V and 3 bases from J, with 9 bases between. The CDR3, as DNA: TGCGCCAGCAGCTTGGTGGGACAAGACTATGGCTACACCTTC. Amino acids: CASSLVGQDYGYTF. The full variable domain, completed using reference TRBV5-1 and TRBJ1-2, is KAGVTQTPRYLIKTRGQQVTLSCSPISGHRSVSWYQQTPGQGLQFLFEYFSETQRNKGNFPGRFSGRQFSNSRSEMNVSTLELGDSALYLCASSLVGQDYGYTFGSGTRLTVV.

The table lists this clone with a few counts. V gene TRBV2 combines with J gene TRBJ1-1, with D perhaps TRBD1 (6 bases). The CDR3 is 17 amino acids. Germline V gene lookup returns CDR1 SNHLY and CDR2 FYNNEI. Trimming left V 3 bases short and J 1 base short, with 18 bases between. The CDR3 DNA reads as TGTGCCAGCAGTGATCGGGGGGCGCATATTTCGAACACTGAAGCTTTCTTT. As protein: CASSDRGAHISNTEAFF.

This chain joins TRBV3-1 (or the pseudogene TRBV3-2) and TRBJ1-6; no clear D gene. The CDR3 is 16 amino acids. Germline V lookup: CDR1 LGHDT, CDR2 YNNKEL (reference sequence). Trimming stripped 0 bases from V and 9 bases from J, with 15 bases between. The CDR3 DNA reads TGTGCCAGCAGCCAAGATCTGGCAGGCAGTACTTCACCCCTCCACTTT. It is translated as CASSQDLAGSTSPLHF.

This chain joins TRBV4-2 and TRBJ1-1, with TRBD1 identical over 7 bases. The germline V gene has CDR1 LGHNA and CDR2 YNFKEQ. The CDR3 sequence is 17 residues long. V was clipped by 1 base and J by 3 bases; unmatched bases: 11. CDR3 in amino acids: CASSQGGFRGADTEAFF. The DNA of the CDR3 is TGTGCCAGCAGCCAAGGAGGGTTCAGGGGGGCGGACACTGAAGCTTTCTTT.

V usage is TRBV19 and J usage is TRBJ1-4; no clear D. This CDR3 has 13 amino acids. CDR1 and CDR2 from the germline V gene are LNHDA and SQIVND (reference sequence). Trimming left V 3 bases short and J 7 bases short, with 9 bases between. Written as DNA, the CDR3 is TGTGCCAGTAGTATCTCTGTTGTTGAAAAACTGTTTTTT. Amino acids: CASSISVVEKLFF.

This clone was seen a few times. CDR3 protein: CASSSRAANGYNSPLHF. CDR3 DNA sequence: TGTGCCAGCAGTTCGAGGGCCGCGAACGGTTATAATTCACCCCTCCACTTT. The genes are TRBV6-2 or TRBV6-3 and TRBJ1-6; no clear D. Looked up from germline, CDR1 is MNHEY and CDR2 is SVGEGT. The CDR3 runs 17 residues. V dropped 4 bases and J dropped 4 bases, with 17 bases sitting between them.

This chain uses TRBV19 with TRBJ2-3; 7 bases match TRBD2. The CDR3 contains 17 residues. Germline assignment: CDR1 LNHDA and CDR2 SQIVND (reference sequence). Trimming removed 4 bases from V and 6 bases from J; junction bases left unmatched: 16. The CDR3 bases are TGTGCCAGTAGTACCCAGGGACTTCCCCCGCGGGGGGATACGCAGTATTTT. Translating gives CASSTQGLPPRGDTQYF. The whole variable domain, filled in from reference TRBV19 and TRBJ2-3, reads DGGITQSPKYLFRKEGQNVTLSCEQNLNHDAMYWYRQDPGQGLRLIYYSQIVNDFQKGDIAEGYSVSREKKESFPLTVTSAQKNPTAFYLCASSTQGLPPRGDTQYFGPGTRLTVL.